The rows below give T cell receptor beta chains drawn from one sample of a study of T cell clonotyping in hematopoietic cell transplantation. Profiled with immunoSEQ multiplex PCR; TCRdb holds only in-frame clones, not every one. The sample records 65,000 to 75,000 clones, approximately 94% being singletons. The sequencing sample was made of peripheral blood mononuclear cells. The receptors were sampled from a man aged 45-65 years in good health. Some clones in this sample may be carry-over from other donors' samples. Both conserved end residues are part of each CDR3. A D gene is named only where the DNA matches it firmly. Size is omitted from some rows. Given values are once, few, many or a class for expanded clones.

clone_size | d_call | j_call | v_call | cdr3_aa | cdr3_nt
- | TRBD1 | TRBJ2-2 | TRBV4-3 | CASSQDSGTGPLTGELFF | TGCGCCAGCAGCCAAGATAGTGGGACAGGGCCACTCACCGGGGAGCTGTTTTTT
- | - | TRBJ1-1 | TRBV4-3 | CASSQDLAAHTEAFF | TGCGCCAGCAGCCAAGATCTCGCGGCACACACTGAAGCTTTCTTT
- | TRBD2 | TRBJ2-1 | TRBV19 | CASSIGLAGGWRVYNEQFF | TGTGCCAGTAGTATCGGACTAGCGGGAGGGTGGAGAGTTTACAATGAGCAGTTCTTC
- | - | TRBJ1-1 | TRBV29-1 | CSVVSPRTRTTEAFF | TGCAGCGTTGTATCCCCCCGGACCAGGACCACTGAAGCTTTCTTT
once | - | TRBJ1-5 | TRBV19 | CASSSRTPPWEPQHF | TGTGCCAGTAGTTCCCGGACCCCGCCGTGGGAGCCCCAGCATTTT
once | - | TRBJ1-1 | TRBV19 | CASSIQLRGLEAFF | TGTGCCAGTAGTATCCAACTCCGGGGCCTTGAAGCTTTCTTT
once | - | TRBJ1-2 | TRBV11-2 | CASSLAGTGLYGYTF | TGTGCCAGCAGCTTAGCTGGTACAGGACTCTATGGCTACACCTTC
- | - | TRBJ1-3 | TRBV4-3 | CASSPEGDSGNTIYF | TGCGCCAGCAGCCCCGAAGGGGATTCGGGAAACACCATATATTTT
- | - | TRBJ1-2 | TRBV10-1 | CASSEVRNSNYGYTF | TGCGCCAGCAGTGAAGTTCGAAACTCTAACTATGGCTACACCTTC
- | - | TRBJ2-3 | TRBV5-6 | CASSPPGARGTDTQYF | TGTGCCAGCAGCCCCCCGGGCGCGAGGGGCACAGATACGCAGTATTTT
- | - | TRBJ2-7 | TRBV7-2 | CASRYDGTSSYEQYF | TGTGCCAGCAGATATGACGGCACGAGCTCCTACGAGCAGTACTTC
- | - | TRBJ1-5 | TRBV9 | CASSVNTNQPQHF | TGTGCCAGCAGCGTAAACACCAATCAGCCCCAGCATTTT